This T cell receptor (delta chain) was sequenced for a study of gamma-delta chains in newborns, infants, children. For the study at large: Microbial exposure reportedly drives polyclonal innate γδ T cell expansion after birth.

The CDR3 runs to 16 residues. CDR1 is GEAIGNYY and CDR2 is EKD in the germline V gene. To note about this clone: TCRdb's protein for this DNA is that of a much larger clone and differs from the translation at residue 4, likely a read error; the protein shown is the DNA translation.

TCRdb called clones from the reads again using CATT. The sample lists thousands of delta-chain clones; around 0.6% were seen once. This receptor was identified in a child who was a newborn, infant or young child, either healthy, febrile or measles-vaccinated (not recorded which). The material sequenced was blood. The V gene is TRDV2, the J gene TRDJ3, with 8 bases aligning to TRDD3. CDR3 DNA sequence: TGTGCCTGTTACACCGTGGGGGATTGGGACACCCGACAGATGTTTTTC. Amino acids: CACYTVGDWDTRQMFF.